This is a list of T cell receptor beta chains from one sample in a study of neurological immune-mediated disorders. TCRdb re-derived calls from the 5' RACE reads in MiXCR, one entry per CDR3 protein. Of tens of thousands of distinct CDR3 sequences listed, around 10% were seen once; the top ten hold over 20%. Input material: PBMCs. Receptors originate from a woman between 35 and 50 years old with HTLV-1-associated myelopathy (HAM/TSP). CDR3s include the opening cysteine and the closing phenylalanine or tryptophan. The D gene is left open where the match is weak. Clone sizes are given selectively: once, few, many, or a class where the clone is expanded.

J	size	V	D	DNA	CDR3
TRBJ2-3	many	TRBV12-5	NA	TGTGCTATGTCCTCTAGCGTCCCAGATACGCAGTATTTT	CAMSSSVPDTQYF
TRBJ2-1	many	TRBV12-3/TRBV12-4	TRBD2	TGTGCCAGCCGCCCGTGGGGGGCGGGGGGGTACAATGAGCAGTTCTTC	CASRPWGAGGYNEQFF
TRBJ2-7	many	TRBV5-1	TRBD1	TGCGCCAGCAGACCCGGGACAGGGGATGAGCAGTACTTC	CASRPGTGDEQYF
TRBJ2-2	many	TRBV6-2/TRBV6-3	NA	TGTGCCAGCAGTTCCTCGGGACTCCCATGGGAGCTGTTTTTT	CASSSSGLPWELFF
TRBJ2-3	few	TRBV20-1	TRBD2	TGCAGTGCTAGAGATAGGAGCGGTAGCGGGGGGTCAGGGGATACGCAGTATTTT	CSARDRSGSGGSGDTQYF
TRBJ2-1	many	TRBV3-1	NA	TGTGCCAGCAGCCAAGATTTAGGAAACAATGAGCAGTTCTTC	CASSQDLGNNEQFF
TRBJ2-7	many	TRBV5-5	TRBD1	TGTGCCAGCAGCTTGGAACCCCATGTGGGACAGGGCTACGAGCAGTACTTC	CASSLEPHVGQGYEQYF
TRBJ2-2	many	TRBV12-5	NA	TGTGCTAGTGGTTTGGTCGGGGGACGGACCGGGGAGCTGTTTTTT	CASGLVGGRTGELFF
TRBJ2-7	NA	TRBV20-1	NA	TGCAGTGCTAGGGATAGCGTGGGACATCCCTACGAGCAGTACTTC	CSARDSVGHPYEQYF
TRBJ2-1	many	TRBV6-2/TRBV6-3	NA	TGTGCCAGCAGTTACTCCGGGGGCTCCTACAATGAGCAGTTCTTC	CASSYSGGSYNEQFF
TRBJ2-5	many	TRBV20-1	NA	TGCAGTGCTAGGCAACTACAGCCGTACCAAGAGACCCAGTACTTC	CSARQLQPYQETQYF
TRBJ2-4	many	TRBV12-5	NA	TGTGCTAGTGGTTTGTCAGTGGGGCGAATCCTAGCCAAAAACATTCAGTACTTC	CASGLSVGRILAKNIQYF
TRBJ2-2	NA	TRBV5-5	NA	TGTGCCAGCAGCTTGGGGGCGGGCCCACACCGAACCGGGGAGCTGTTTTTT	CASSLGAGPHRTGELFF
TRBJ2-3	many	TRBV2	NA	TGTGCCAGCAGATCCGATTATACGCAGTATTTT	CASRSDYTQYF
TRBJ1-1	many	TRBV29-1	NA	TGCAGCGCCCTAAGTATTGGCAGTACTGAAGCTTTCTTT	CSALSIGSTEAFF
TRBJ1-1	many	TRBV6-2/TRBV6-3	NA	TGTGCCAGCAGTGCGACAGGCGCTGAAGCTTTCTTT	CASSATGAEAFF
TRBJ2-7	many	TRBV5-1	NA	TGCGCCAGCAGCTTGGAAGATAGACCCTTCTACGAGCAGTACTTC	CASSLEDRPFYEQYF
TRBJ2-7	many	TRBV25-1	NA	TGTGCCAGCAGTGCCGGACCTTACGAGCAGTACTTC	CASSAGPYEQYF
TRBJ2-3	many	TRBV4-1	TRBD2	TGCGCCAGCAGCCCGGGACTAGCGGGGGCGTATGGCACAGATACGCAGTATTTT	CASSPGLAGAYGTDTQYF
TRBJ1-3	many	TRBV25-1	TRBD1	TGTGCCAGCAGCTCCGGGACAGACTCTGGAAACACCATATATTTT	CASSSGTDSGNTIYF
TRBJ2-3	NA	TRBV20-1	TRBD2	TGCAGTGCTAGAGATGGAGGGAGGGCAGATACGCAGTATTTT	CSARDGGRADTQYF
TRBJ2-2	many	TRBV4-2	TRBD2	TGTGCCAGCAGCCAAGACACTAGCGGGGGGGCGAACACCGGGGAGCTGTTTTTT	CASSQDTSGGANTGELFF
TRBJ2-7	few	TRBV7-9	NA	TGTGCCAGCAGCTTAGAGCCGGACAGCGAGCAGTACTTC	CASSLEPDSEQYF
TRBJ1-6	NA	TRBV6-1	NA	TGTGCCAGCAGTATCGACCACCAGGGATCACCCCTCCACTTT	CASSIDHQGSPLHF
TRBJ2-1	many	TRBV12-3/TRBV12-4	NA	TGTGCCAGCAGTCTATACGTGGGACACCGGCAAAGGGTCTTC	CASSLYVGHRQRVF